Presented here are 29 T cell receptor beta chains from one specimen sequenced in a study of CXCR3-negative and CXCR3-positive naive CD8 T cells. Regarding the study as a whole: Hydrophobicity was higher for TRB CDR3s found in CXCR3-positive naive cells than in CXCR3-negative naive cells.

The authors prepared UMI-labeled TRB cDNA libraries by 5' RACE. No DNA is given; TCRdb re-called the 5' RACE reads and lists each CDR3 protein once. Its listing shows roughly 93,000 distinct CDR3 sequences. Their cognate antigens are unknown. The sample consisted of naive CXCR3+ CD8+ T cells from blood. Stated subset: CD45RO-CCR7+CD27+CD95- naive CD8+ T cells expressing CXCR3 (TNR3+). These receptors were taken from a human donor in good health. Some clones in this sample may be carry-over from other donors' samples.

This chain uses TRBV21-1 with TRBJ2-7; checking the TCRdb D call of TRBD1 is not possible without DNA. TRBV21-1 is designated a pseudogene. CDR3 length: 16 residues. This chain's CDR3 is CASSKVEGDGTYEQYF.

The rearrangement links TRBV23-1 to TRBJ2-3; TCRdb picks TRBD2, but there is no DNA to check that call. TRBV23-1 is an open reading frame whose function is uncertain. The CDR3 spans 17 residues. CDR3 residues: CASSQVRGRHPSDTQYF.

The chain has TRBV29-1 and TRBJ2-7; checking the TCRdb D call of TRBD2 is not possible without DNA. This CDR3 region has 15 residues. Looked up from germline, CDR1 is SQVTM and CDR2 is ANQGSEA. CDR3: CSVEESDGPSYEQYF.

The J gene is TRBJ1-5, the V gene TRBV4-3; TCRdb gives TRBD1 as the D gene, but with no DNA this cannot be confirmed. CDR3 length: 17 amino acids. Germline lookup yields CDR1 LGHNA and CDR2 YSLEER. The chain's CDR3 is CASSQDRGLNSNQPQHF.

The CDR3 protein is CASSLRGASSYNEQFF. V usage is TRBV11-3 and J usage is TRBJ2-1; TCRdb reports TRBD2, a call that lacks DNA to check it against. The CDR3 loop spans 16 amino acids. Germline loops: CDR1 SGHNT, CDR2 YENEEA. Together with reference TRBV11-3 and TRBJ2-1, the CDR3 gives the full variable domain: EAGVVQSPRYKIIEKKQPVAFWCNPISGHNTLYWYLQNLGQGPELLIRYENEEAVDDSQLPKDRFSAERLKGVDSTLKIQPAELGDSAVYLCASSLRGASSYNEQFFGPGTRLTVL.

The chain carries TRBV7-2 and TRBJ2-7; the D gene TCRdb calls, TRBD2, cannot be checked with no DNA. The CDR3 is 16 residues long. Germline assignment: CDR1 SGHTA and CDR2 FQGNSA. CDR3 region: CASSLIRGPSIHEQYF.

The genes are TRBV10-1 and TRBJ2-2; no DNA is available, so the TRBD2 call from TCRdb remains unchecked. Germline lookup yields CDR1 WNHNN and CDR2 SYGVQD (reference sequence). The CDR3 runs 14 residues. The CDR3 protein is CASSGLSSTGELFF.

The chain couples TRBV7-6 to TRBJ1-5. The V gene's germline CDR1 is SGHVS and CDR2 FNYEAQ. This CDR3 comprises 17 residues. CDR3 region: CASSLNSYDYSNQPQHF. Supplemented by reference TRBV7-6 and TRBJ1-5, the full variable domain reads GAGVSQSPRYKVTKRGQDVALRCDPISGHVSLYWYRQALGQGPEFLTYFNYEAQQDKSGLPNDRFSAERPEGSISTLTIQRTEQRDSAMYRCASSLNSYDYSNQPQHFGDGTRLSIL.

The CDR3 region is CASSGQASNQPQHF. J is TRBJ1-5 and V is TRBV11-2. Germline assignment: CDR1 SGHAT and CDR2 FQNNGV. The CDR3 has 14 residues. Looking up the rest from reference TRBV11-2 and TRBJ1-5 gives the full variable domain: EAGVAQSPRYKIIEKRQSVAFWCNPISGHATLYWYQQILGQGPKLLIQFQNNGVVDDSQLPKDRFSAERLKGVDSTLKIQPAKLEDSAVYLCASSGQASNQPQHFGDGTRLSIL.

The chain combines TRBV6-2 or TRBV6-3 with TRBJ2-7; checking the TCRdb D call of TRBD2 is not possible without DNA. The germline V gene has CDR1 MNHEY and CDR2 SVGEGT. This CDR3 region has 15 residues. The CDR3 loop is CASSYGEDSSYEQYF.

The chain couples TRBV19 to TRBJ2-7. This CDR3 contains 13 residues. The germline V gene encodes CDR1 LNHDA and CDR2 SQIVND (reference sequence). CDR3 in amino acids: CASSIRDNYEQYF.

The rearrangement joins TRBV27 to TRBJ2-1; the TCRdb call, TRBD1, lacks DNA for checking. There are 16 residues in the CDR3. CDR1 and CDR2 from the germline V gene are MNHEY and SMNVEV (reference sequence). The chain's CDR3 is CASSLILGGALNEQFF.

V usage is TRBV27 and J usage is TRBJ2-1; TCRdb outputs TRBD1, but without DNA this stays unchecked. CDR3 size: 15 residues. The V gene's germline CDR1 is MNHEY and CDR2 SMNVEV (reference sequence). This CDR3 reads CASSFGDRDFDEQFF.

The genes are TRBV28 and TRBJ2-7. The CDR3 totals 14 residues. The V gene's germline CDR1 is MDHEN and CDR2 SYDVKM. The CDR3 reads CASSLSISSYEQYF. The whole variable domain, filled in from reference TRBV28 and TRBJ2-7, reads DVKVTQSSRYLVKRTGEKVFLECVQDMDHENMFWYRQDPGLGLRLIYFSYDVKMKEKGDIPEGYSVSREKKERFSLILESASTNQTSMYLCASSLSISSYEQYFGPGTRLTVT.

The CDR3: CASSQGREFKPYGYTF. V usage is TRBV4-3 and J usage is TRBJ1-2. Germline lookup yields CDR1 LGHNA and CDR2 YSLEER. There are 16 residues in the CDR3.

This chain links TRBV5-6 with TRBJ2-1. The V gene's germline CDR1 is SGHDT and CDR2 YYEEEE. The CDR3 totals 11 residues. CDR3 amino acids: CASSYHNEQFF. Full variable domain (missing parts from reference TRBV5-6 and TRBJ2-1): DAGVTQSPTHLIKTRGQQVTLRCSPKSGHDTVSWYQQALGQGPQFIFQYYEEEERQRGNFPDRFSGHQFPNYSSELNVNALLLGDSALYLCASSYHNEQFFGPGTRLTVL.

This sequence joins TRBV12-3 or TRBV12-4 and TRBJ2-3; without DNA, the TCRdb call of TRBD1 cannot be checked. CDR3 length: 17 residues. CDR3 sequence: CASRLRTGESRADTQYF.

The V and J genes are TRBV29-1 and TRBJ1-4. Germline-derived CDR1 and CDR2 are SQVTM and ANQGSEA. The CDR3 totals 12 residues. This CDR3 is CSGRRWDEKLFF. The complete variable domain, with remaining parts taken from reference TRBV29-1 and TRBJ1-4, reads SAVISQKPSRDICQRGTSLTIQCQVDSQVTMMFWYRQQPGQSLTLIATANQGSEATYESGFVIDKFPISRPNLTFSTLTVSNMSPEDSSIYLCSGRRWDEKLFFGSGTQLSVL.

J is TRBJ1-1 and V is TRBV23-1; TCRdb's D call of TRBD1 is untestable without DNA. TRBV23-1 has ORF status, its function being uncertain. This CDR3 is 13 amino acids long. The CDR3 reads CASTGHPCTEAFF.

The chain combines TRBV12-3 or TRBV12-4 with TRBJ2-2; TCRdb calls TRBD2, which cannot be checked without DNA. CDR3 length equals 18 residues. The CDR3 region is CASSPPPETSGDSGELFF.

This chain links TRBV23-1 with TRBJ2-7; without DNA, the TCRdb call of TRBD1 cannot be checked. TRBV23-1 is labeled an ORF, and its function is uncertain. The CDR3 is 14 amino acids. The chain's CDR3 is CASGRGGECDEQYF.

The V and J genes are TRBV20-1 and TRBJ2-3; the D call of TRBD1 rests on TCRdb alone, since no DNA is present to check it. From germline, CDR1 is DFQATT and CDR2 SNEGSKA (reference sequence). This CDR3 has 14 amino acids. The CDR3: CSASRDRVTDTQYF.

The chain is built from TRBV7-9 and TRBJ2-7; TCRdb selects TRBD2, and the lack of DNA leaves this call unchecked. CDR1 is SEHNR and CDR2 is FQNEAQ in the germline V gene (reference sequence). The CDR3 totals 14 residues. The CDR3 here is CASSSGASNYEQYF. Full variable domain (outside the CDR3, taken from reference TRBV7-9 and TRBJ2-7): DTGVSQNPRHKITKRGQNVTFRCDPISEHNRLYWYRQTLGQGPEFLTYFQNEAQLEKSRLLSDRFSAERPKGSFSTLEIQRTEQGDSAMYLCASSSGASNYEQYFGPGTRLTVT.

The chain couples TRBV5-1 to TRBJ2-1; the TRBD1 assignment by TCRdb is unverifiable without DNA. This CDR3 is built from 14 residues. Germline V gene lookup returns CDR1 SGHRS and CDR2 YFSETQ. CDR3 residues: CASSQLRDYNEQFF.

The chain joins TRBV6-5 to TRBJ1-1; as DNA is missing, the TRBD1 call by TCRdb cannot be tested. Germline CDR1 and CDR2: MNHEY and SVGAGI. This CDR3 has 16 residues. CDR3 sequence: CASSYSRQGQNTEAFF.

CDR3: CASSDLTGSNQPQHF. The chain joins TRBV6-2 or TRBV6-3 to TRBJ1-5; without DNA, the TCRdb call of TRBD1 cannot be checked. This CDR3 is 15 amino acids long. CDR1 is MNHEY, CDR2 SVGEGT, per germline.

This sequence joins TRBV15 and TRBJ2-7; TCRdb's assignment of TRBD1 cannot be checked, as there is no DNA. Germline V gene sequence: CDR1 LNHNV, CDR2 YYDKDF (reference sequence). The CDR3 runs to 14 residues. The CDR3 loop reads CATSTDRVLYEQYF.

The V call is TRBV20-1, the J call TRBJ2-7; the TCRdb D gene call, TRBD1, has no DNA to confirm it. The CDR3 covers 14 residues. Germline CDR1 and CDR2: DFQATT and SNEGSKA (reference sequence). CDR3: CSARGGDREDEQYF.

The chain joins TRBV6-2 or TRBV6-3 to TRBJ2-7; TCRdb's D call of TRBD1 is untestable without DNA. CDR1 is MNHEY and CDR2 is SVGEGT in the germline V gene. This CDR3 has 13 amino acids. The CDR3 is CASSYRRGYEQYF.